This TCR beta chain was identified in a study of blood T cells in healthy people across ages. Germline V gene sequence: CDR1 MNHEY, CDR2 SMNVEV (reference sequence). The CDR3 contains 14 residues. Trimming removed 5 bases from V and 3 bases from J, with 13 bases in between. A second 7 to 11 cycle PCR used barcoded and J-beta primers. TCRdb redid the calling of the 5' RACE reads with MiXCR, one entry per CDR3 protein. There are around 1,100,000 distinct CDR3 sequences in the sample; 35% to 45% occur only once, and around 13% lies in the top ten. This clonotype was detected only a few times. Source material: blood. The clonotype was recovered from a man aged 18 to 35 in good health. The J gene is TRBJ2-5, the V gene TRBV27; D remains unclear. The CDR3 protein is CASSLSSNEETQYF. The CDR3 nucleotides are TGTGCCAGCAGTCTTTCGTCCAATGAAGAGACCCAGTACTTC.